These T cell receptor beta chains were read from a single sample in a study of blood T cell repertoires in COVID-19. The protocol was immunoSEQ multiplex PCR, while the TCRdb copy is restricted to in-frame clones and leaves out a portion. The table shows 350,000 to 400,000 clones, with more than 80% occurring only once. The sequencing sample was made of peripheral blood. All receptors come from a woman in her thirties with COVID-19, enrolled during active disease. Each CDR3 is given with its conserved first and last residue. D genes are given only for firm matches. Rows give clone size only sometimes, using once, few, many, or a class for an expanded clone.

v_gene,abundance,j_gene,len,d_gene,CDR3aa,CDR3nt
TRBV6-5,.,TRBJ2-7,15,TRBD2,CASPISSGGDYEQYF,TGTGCCAGTCCCATTTCTAGCGGGGGGGACTACGAGCAGTACTTC
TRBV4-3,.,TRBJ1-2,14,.,CASSQDRVSWGYTF,TGCGCCAGCAGCCAAGACAGGGTTTCTTGGGGCTACACCTTC
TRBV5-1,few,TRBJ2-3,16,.,CARPYPGVNFTDTQYF,TGCGCCAGACCCTATCCAGGGGTTAATTTCACAGATACGCAGTATTTT
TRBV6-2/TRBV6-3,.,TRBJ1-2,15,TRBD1,CASSYSRDRNYGYTF,TGTGCCAGCAGTTACTCGCGGGACAGAAACTATGGCTACACCTTC
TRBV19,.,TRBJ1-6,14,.,CASNAGRENSPLHF,TGTGCCAGTAACGCGGGTCGGGAGAATTCACCCCTCCACTTT
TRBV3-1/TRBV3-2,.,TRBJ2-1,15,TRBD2,CASSSGTSVVNEQFF,TGTGCCAGCAGCTCCGGGACTAGCGTAGTCAATGAGCAGTTCTTC
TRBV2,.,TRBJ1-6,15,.,CASAPRQAYNSPLHF,TGTGCCAGCGCACCCAGACAGGCCTATAATTCACCCCTCCACTTT
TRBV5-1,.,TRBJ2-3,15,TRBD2,CASSLSRGGADTQYF,TGCGCCAGCAGCTTGTCGCGCGGGGGGGCAGATACGCAGTATTTT
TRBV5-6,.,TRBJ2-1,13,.,CASSFAGANEQFF,TGTGCCAGCAGCTTCGCGGGGGCGAATGAGCAGTTCTTC
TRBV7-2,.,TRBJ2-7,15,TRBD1,CASRTGTGGSYEQYF,TGTGCCAGCAGAACCGGGACAGGGGGATCCTACGAGCAGTACTTC
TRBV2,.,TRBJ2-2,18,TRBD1,CASKKTKSGTGNTGELFF,TGTGCCAGCAAAAAAACCAAATCCGGGACAGGGAACACCGGGGAGCTGTTTTTT
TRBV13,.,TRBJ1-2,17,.,CASSQRFGRPTNYGYTF,TGTGCCAGCAGCCAAAGGTTCGGCAGGCCCACTAACTATGGCTACACCTTC
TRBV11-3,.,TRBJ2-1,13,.,CASSLGDYNEQFF,TGTGCCAGCAGCTTGGGCGACTACAATGAGCAGTTCTTC
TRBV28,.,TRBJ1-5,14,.,CASSLGGFNQPQHF,TGTGCCAGCAGTTTAGGAGGGTTCAATCAGCCCCAGCATTTT
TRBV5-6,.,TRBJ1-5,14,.,CASSRAGAHQPQHF,TGTGCCAGCAGCCGGGCGGGGGCCCATCAGCCCCAGCATTTT
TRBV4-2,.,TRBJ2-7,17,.,CASSQDVGGDSTYEQYF,TGTGCCAGCAGCCAAGATGTCGGCGGAGACAGTACCTACGAGCAGTACTTC
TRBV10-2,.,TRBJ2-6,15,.,CASSIDWYGTNVLTF,TGCGCCAGCTCTATAGACTGGTACGGGACCAACGTCCTGACTTTC
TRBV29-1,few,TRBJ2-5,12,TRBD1,CSGRTGKETQYF,TGCAGCGGAAGGACAGGGAAAGAGACCCAGTACTTC
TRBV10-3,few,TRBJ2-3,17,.,CAISEPGRRGFTDTQYF,TGTGCCATCAGTGAGCCGGGACGTAGGGGGTTCACAGATACGCAGTATTTT
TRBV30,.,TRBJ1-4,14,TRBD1,CAWNRGVGNEKLFF,TGTGCCTGGAACAGGGGTGTGGGTAATGAAAAACTGTTTTTT
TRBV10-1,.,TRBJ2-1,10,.,CASSGDEQFF,TGCGCCAGCAGTGGCGATGAGCAGTTCTTC
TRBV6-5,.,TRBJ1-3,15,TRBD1,CASTNRGLSGNTIYF,TGTGCCAGCACCAACAGGGGGCTCTCCGGAAACACCATATATTTT
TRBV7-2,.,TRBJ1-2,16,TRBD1,CASSLPRDRRNYGYTF,TGTGCCAGCAGCTTACCCCGGGACAGGAGGAATTATGGCTACACCTTC
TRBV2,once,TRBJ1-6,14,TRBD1,CASSPDRAISPLHF,TGTGCCAGCAGCCCAGACAGGGCGATATCACCCCTCCACTTT
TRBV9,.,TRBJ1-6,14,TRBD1,CASSARQGGSPLHF,TGTGCCAGCAGCGCCAGACAGGGGGGTTCACCCCTCCACTTT
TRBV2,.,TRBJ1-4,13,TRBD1,CASTRTGSEKLFF,TGTGCCAGCACCAGGACAGGGAGTGAAAAACTGTTTTTT
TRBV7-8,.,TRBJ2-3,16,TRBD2,CASSWGLAGVADTQYF,TGTGCCAGCAGCTGGGGACTAGCGGGAGTCGCAGATACGCAGTATTTT
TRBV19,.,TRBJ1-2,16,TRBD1,CASSILARGASYGYTF,TGTGCCAGTAGTATATTGGCCAGGGGGGCATCCTATGGCTACACCTTC
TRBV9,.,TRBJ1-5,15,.,CASSVAGVRNQPQHF,TGTGCCAGCAGCGTGGCAGGGGTGCGCAATCAGCCCCAGCATTTT
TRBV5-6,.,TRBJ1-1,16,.,CASSFRSWVLDTEAFF,TGTGCCAGCAGCTTCCGGAGTTGGGTTTTGGACACTGAAGCTTTCTTT
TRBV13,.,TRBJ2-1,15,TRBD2,CASSSLADSYNEQFF,TGTGCCAGCAGCTCCCTAGCGGACTCCTACAATGAGCAGTTCTTC
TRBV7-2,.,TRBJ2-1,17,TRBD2,CASSLGLAGARGNEQFF,TGTGCCAGCAGCTTAGGGCTAGCGGGGGCCAGGGGCAATGAGCAGTTCTTC
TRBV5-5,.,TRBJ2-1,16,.,CASSLDGLSSYNEQFF,TGTGCCAGCAGCTTGGACGGGTTAAGCTCCTACAATGAGCAGTTCTTC
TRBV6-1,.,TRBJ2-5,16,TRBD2,CASSEQPAGGRETQYF,TGTGCCAGCAGTGAACAACCAGCGGGAGGGAGGGAGACCCAGTACTTC
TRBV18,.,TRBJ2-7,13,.,CASSPRQSYEQYF,TGTGCCAGCTCACCAAGACAGTCCTACGAGCAGTACTTC
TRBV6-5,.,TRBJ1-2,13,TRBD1,CASRLQGVYGYTF,TGTGCCAGCAGACTCCAGGGGGTCTATGGCTACACCTTC
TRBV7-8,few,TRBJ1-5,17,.,CASSSRGPQVVNQPQHF,TGTGCCAGCAGCTCCAGAGGTCCACAGGTAGTCAATCAGCCCCAGCATTTT
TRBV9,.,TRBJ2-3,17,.,CASSPTGGGGGTDTQYF,TGTGCCAGCAGCCCGACCGGGGGCGGGGGAGGGACAGATACGCAGTATTTT
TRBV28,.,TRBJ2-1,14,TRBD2,CASPGRGGGVEQFF,TGTGCCAGCCCGGGGCGGGGGGGCGGAGTTGAGCAGTTCTTC
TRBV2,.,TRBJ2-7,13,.,CASSPNEGYEQYF,TGTGCCAGCAGTCCTAACGAGGGTTACGAGCAGTACTTC
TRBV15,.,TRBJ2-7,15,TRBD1,CATSRDRTGGDEQYF,TGTGCCACCAGCAGAGATCGTACAGGGGGAGACGAGCAGTACTTC
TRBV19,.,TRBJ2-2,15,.,CASSIDRDSSGELFF,TGTGCCAGTAGTATAGATCGGGACTCCTCCGGGGAGCTGTTTTTT
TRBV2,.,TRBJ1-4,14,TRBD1,CASSETGRSEKLFF,TGTGCCAGCAGCGAGACAGGGCGGAGTGAAAAACTGTTTTTT
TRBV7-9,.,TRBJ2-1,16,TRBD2,CASSSKLAGRFNEQFF,TGTGCCAGCAGCTCGAAATTAGCGGGAAGATTCAATGAGCAGTTCTTC
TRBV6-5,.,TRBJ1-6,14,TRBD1,CASQNRGLNSPLHF,TGTGCCAGCCAGAACAGGGGGCTAAATTCACCCCTCCACTTT
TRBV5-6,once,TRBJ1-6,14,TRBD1,CASRRDREGSPLHF,TGTGCCAGCAGGCGGGACAGGGAAGGTTCACCCCTCCACTTT
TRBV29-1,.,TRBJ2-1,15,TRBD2,CSVERASGLHNEQFF,TGCAGCGTTGAAAGGGCTAGCGGGCTCCACAATGAGCAGTTCTTC
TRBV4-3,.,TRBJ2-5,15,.,CASSQDVQAQETQYF,TGCGCCAGCAGCCAAGATGTCCAGGCCCAAGAGACCCAGTACTTC
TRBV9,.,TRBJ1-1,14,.,CASSPLSVNTEAFF,TGTGCCAGCAGCCCTTTAAGCGTGAACACTGAAGCTTTCTTT
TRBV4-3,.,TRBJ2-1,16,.,CASSQSSRPSVVEQFF,TGCGCCAGCAGCCAGTCCTCGCGTCCTAGCGTGGTTGAGCAGTTCTTC
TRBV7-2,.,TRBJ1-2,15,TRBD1,CASSKNLDRSYGYTF,TGTGCCAGCAGCAAAAATTTGGACAGGAGTTATGGCTACACCTTC
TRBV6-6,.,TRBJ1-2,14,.,CASSYSGAHYGYTF,TGTGCCAGCAGTTACTCGGGGGCCCACTATGGCTACACCTTC
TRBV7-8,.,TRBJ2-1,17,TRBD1,CASSIVPGQGARNEQFF,TGTGCCAGCAGCATTGTGCCCGGACAGGGGGCGCGCAATGAGCAGTTCTTC
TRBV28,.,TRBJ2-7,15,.,CASSSPGQSNYEQYF,TGTGCCAGCAGTTCCCCCGGACAGTCAAACTACGAGCAGTACTTC